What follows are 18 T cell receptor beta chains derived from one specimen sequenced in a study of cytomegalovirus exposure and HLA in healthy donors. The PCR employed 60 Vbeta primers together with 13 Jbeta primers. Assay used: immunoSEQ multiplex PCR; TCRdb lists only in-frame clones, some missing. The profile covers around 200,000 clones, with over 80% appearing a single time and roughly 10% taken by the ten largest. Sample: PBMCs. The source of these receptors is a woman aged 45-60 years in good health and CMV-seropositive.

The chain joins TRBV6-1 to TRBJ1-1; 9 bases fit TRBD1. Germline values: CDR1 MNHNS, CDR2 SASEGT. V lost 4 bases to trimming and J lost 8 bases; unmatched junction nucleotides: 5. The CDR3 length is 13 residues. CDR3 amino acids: CASSGTGVGEAFF. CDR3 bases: TGTGCCAGCAGTGGGACAGGGGTCGGGGAAGCTTTCTTT.

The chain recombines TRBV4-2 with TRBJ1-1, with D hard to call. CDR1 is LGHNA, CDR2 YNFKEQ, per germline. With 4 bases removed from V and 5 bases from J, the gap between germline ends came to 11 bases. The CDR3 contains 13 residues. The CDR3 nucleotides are TGTGCCAGCAGCCCTTTACGTGAGACTGAAGCTTTCTTT. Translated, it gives CASSPLRETEAFF.

This chain's CDR3 is CASSPRAASLEGTGELFF. The CDR3 DNA sequence: TGTGCCAGCAGCCCAAGGGCGGCCTCCCTTGAGGGCACCGGGGAGCTGTTTTTT. This rearrangement joins TRBV7-3 to TRBJ2-2; TRBD2 might be the D (5 bases). Looked up from germline, CDR1 is SGHTA and CDR2 is FQGTGA. Trimming left V 5 bases short and J 4 bases short, with 23 bases between. This CDR3 has 18 amino acids.

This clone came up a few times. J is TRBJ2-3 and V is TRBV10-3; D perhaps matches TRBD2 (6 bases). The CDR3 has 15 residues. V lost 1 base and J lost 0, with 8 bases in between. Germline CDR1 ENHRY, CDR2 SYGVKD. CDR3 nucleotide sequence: TGTGCCATCAGTGAGTGGGGACTCAGCACAGATACGCAGTATTTT. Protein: CAISEWGLSTDTQYF.

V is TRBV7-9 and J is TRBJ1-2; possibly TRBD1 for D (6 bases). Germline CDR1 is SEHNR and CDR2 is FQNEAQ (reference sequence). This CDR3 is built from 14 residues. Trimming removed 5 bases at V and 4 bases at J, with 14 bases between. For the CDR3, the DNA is TGTGCCAGCAGCCCTACCACAGGGATCTATGGCTACACCTTC. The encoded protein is CASSPTTGIYGYTF. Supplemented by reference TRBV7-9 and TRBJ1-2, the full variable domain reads DTGVSQNPRHKITKRGQNVTFRCDPISEHNRLYWYRQTLGQGPEFLTYFQNEAQLEKSRLLSDRFSAERPKGSFSTLEIQRTEQGDSAMYLCASSPTTGIYGYTFGSGTRLTVV.

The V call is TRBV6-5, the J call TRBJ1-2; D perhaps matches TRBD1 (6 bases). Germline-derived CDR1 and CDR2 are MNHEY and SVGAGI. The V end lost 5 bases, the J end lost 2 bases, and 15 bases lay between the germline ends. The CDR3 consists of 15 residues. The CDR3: CASSAPRGANYGYTF. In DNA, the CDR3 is TGTGCCAGCAGTGCGCCCCGGGGGGCCAACTATGGCTACACCTTC.

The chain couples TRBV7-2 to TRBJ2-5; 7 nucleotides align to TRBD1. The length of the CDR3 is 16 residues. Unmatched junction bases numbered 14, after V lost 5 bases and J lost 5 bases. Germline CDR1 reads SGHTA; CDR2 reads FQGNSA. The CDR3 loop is CASSRAGTAVSETQYF. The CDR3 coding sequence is TGTGCCAGCAGCCGAGCCGGGACAGCCGTATCGGAGACCCAGTACTTC.

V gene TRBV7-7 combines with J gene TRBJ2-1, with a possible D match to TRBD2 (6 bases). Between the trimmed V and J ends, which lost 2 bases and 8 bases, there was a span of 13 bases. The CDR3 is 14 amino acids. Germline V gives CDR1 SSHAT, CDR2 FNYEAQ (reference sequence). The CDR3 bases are TGTGCCAGCAGCTTAAGCGGGCGACGGGATGAGCAGTTCTTC. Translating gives CASSLSGRRDEQFF.

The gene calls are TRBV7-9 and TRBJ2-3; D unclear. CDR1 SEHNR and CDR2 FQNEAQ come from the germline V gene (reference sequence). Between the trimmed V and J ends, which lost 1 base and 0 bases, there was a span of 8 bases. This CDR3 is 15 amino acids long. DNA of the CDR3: TGTGCCAGCAGCTTAGGTAGCCTTAGCACAGATACGCAGTATTTT. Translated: CASSLGSLSTDTQYF.

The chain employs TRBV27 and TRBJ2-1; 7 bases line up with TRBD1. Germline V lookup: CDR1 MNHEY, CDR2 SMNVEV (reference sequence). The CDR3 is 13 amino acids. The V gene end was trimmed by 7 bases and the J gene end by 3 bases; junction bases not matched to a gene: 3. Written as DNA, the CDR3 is TGTGCCAGCACCAGGACAGGCTACAATGAGCAGTTCTTC. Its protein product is CASTRTGYNEQFF.

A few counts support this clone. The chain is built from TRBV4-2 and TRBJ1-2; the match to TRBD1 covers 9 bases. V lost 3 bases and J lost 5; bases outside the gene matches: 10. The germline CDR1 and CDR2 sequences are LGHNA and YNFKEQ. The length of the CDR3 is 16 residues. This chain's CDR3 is CASSHQLSGTGYGYTF. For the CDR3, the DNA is TGTGCCAGCAGCCATCAACTGTCCGGGACAGGGTATGGCTACACCTTC.

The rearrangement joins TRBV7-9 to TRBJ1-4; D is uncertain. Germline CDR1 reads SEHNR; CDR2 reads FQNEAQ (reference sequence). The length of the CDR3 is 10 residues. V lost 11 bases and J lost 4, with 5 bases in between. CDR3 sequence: CAEGNEKLFF. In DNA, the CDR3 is TGTGCCGAGGGTAATGAAAAACTGTTTTTT.

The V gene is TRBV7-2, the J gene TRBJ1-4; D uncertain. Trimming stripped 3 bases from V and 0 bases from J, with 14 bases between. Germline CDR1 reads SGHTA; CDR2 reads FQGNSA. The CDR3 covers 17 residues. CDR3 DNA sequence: TGTGCCAGCAGCTTGTCGTTCAGAGGTGCAACTAATGAAAAACTGTTTTTT. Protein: CASSLSFRGATNEKLFF.

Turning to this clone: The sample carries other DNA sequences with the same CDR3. The CDR3 DNA reads TGTGCCAGTAGTATAGCAGGGACAGCCACTAATGAAAAACTGTTTTTT. This gives the protein CASSIAGTATNEKLFF. The chain employs TRBV19 and TRBJ1-4, with 7 bases matching TRBD1. V shed 1 base, J shed 2 bases, and the junction held 4 bases outside the gene matches. Per germline, CDR1 LNHDA and CDR2 SQIVND (reference sequence). The CDR3 extends over 16 amino acids.

This chain's CDR3 is CASSMAAARTGNTIYF. The CDR3 DNA is TGTGCCAGTAGTATGGCGGCAGCGCGAACTGGAAACACCATATATTTT. The J gene is TRBJ1-3, the V gene TRBV19; no clear D gene. With 3 bases removed from V and 2 bases from J, the gap between germline ends came to 14 bases. CDR1 is LNHDA and CDR2 is SQIVND in the germline V gene (reference sequence). This CDR3 has 16 residues.

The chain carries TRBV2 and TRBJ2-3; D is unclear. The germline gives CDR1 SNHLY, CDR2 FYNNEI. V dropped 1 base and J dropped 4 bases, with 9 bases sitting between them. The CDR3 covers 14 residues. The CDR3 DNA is TGTGCCAGCAGTGAAGACCTGATAGCAGATACGCAGTATTTT. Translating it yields CASSEDLIADTQYF.

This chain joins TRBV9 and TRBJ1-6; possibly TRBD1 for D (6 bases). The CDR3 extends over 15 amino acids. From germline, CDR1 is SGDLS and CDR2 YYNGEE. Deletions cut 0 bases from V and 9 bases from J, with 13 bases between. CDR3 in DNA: TGTGCCAGCAGCGTAGAGGCTGCCAGGGGTTCACCCCTCCACTTT. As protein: CASSVEAARGSPLHF.

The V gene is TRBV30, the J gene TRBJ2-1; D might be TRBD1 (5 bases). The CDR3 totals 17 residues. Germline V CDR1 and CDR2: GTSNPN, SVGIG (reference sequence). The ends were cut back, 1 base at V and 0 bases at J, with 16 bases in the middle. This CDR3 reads CAWSALGDFGSYNEQFF. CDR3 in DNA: TGTGCCTGGAGTGCCCTAGGGGATTTCGGCTCCTACAATGAGCAGTTCTTC. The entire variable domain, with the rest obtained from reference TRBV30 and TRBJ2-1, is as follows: SQTIHQWPATLVQPVGSPLSLECTVEGTSNPNLYWYRQAAGRGLQLLFYSVGIGQISSEVPQNLSASRPQDRQFILSSKKLLLSDSGFYLCAWSALGDFGSYNEQFFGPGTRLTVL.